These 32 T cell receptor beta chains came from one sample sequenced in a study of CD8 T cells in Susac syndrome. Random hexamers were used to reverse transcribe an amount of roughly 0.5 to 1 ug RNA. TCRdb re-derived calls from the immunoSEQ multiplex PCR reads in MiXCR, one entry per CDR3 protein. Seen here are about 120,000 distinct CDR3 sequences, around 93% observed once, and the top ten hold approximately 0.12%. The source material was CD8+ T cells from PBMCs. These receptors all come from a human donor in good health.

This chain uses TRBV5-1 with TRBJ1-4; 11 positions match TRBD1. There are 18 residues in the CDR3. CDR1 and CDR2 (germline): SGHRS, YFSETQ. Unmatched junction bases numbered 8, after V lost 4 bases and J lost 0 bases. The DNA of the CDR3 is TGCGCCAGCAGCATAACCGGGACAGGGGGAGCAACTAATGAAAAACTGTTTTTT. It translates to CASSITGTGGATNEKLFF.

This clonotype was counted a single time. This chain connects TRBV28 to TRBJ2-7; D may match TRBD1 or TRBD2 (5 bases each). Germline CDR1 is MDHEN and CDR2 is SYDVKM. V was cut by 3 bases and J by 4 bases, with 16 bases left in between. This CDR3 spans 15 amino acids. The CDR3 nucleotides read TGTGCCAGCAGTTTTCCGCAGGGAGTGAATTACGAGCAGTACTTC. Residues: CASSFPQGVNYEQYF.

The chain couples TRBV20-1 to TRBJ2-1, with D tentatively TRBD2 (6 bases). Trimming removed 5 bases from V and 9 bases from J, with 17 bases in between. Germline values: CDR1 DFQATT, CDR2 SNEGSKA (reference sequence). The CDR3 covers 13 residues. CDR3 loop: CSAGGWGLVEQFF. The CDR3 bases are TGCAGTGCTGGGGGGTGGGGCCTAGTTGAGCAGTTCTTC.

The sample holds a few counts of this clonotype. This chain joins TRBV19 and TRBJ1-1; no definite D call. V was pared by 6 bases and J by 5 bases, with 13 bases between. The CDR3 spans 13 residues. From germline, CDR1 is LNHDA and CDR2 SQIVND (reference sequence). The CDR3 loop is CASSVDLGTEAFF. DNA of the CDR3: TGTGCCAGTAGCGTGGACCTCGGGACTGAAGCTTTCTTT.

V usage is TRBV7-2 and J usage is TRBJ2-7; tentatively, D is TRBD1 (5 bases). CDR3 length: 15 amino acids. Germline-derived CDR1 and CDR2 are SGHTA and FQGNSA. Between the trimmed V and J ends, which lost 3 bases and 4 bases, there was a span of 16 bases. The CDR3 coding sequence is TGTGCCAGCAGCTTCGACAGCCCGTCCCTGTACGAGCAGTACTTC. Translated: CASSFDSPSLYEQYF. The whole variable domain, remainder taken from reference TRBV7-2 and TRBJ2-7, is GAGVSQSPSNKVTEKGKDVELRCDPISGHTALYWYRQSLGQGLEFLIYFQGNSAPDKSGLPSDRFSAERTGGSVSTLTIQRTQQEDSAVYLCASSFDSPSLYEQYFGPGTRLTVT.

V gene TRBV29-1 combines with J gene TRBJ1-1, with D hard to call. The germline V gene encodes CDR1 SQVTM and CDR2 ANQGSEA. V lost 7 bases and J 5 bases, leaving 17 bases between the germline ends. This CDR3 has 13 residues. CDR3 DNA sequence: TGCAGCGCCGCGGGCCCAGTGAGAACTGAAGCTTTCTTT. As protein: CSAAGPVRTEAFF.

J is TRBJ2-1 and V is TRBV10-3, with 9 bases identical to TRBD1. Per the germline V gene, CDR1 is ENHRY and CDR2 is SYGVKD. The CDR3 covers 14 residues. Trimming cost V 3 bases and J 10 bases; bases outside gene matches: 7. The CDR3 DNA is TGTGCCATCAGTGAAACGAGACAGGGGGGAGAGCAGTTCTTC. It codes for CAISETRQGGEQFF.

The chain links TRBV25-1 to TRBJ2-7; D gene unclear. CDR3 length: 13 residues. Looked up from germline, CDR1 is MGHDK and CDR2 is SYGVNS. V lost 8 bases, J lost 0 bases, and 11 bases lay in between. In DNA form, the CDR3 reads TGTGCCAGCTCCCGGCCGAGCTCCTACGAGCAGTACTTC. Residues: CASSRPSSYEQYF.

J is TRBJ2-5 and V is TRBV28; 7 bases are a match to TRBD2. Trimming at V came to 3 bases and at J to 5 bases, leaving 6 bases not matched to a gene. CDR3 size: 14 residues. Germline loops: CDR1 MDHEN, CDR2 SYDVKM. For the CDR3, the DNA is TGTGCCAGCAGTTTGTGGCGGGAGAGTGAGACCCAGTACTTC. It specifies CASSLWRESETQYF. Based on the CDR3 plus reference TRBV28 and TRBJ2-5, the full variable domain is DVKVTQSSRYLVKRTGEKVFLECVQDMDHENMFWYRQDPGLGLRLIYFSYDVKMKEKGDIPEGYSVSREKKERFSLILESASTNQTSMYLCASSLWRESETQYFGPGTRLLVL.

J is TRBJ2-7 and V is TRBV23-1, with D maybe TRBD2 (6 bases). TRBV23-1 is classed as an ORF, of uncertain function. The CDR3 contains 19 residues. Between the trimmed V and J ends, which lost 6 bases and 3 bases, there was a span of 30 bases. CDR3 loop: CASSPRGWHPSKAHYEQYF. CDR3 coding DNA: TGCGCCAGCAGCCCCCGGGGGTGGCACCCGTCAAAAGCCCACTACGAGCAGTACTTC.

This clonotype is a singleton in its sample. V gene TRBV20-1 combines with J gene TRBJ2-7; TRBD1 is a possible D gene (6 bases). V was clipped by 7 bases and J by 2 bases, with 9 bases between them. CDR1 DFQATT and CDR2 SNEGSKA come from the germline V gene (reference sequence). The CDR3 covers 11 residues. The CDR3 region is CSVNRAYEQYF. The DNA of the CDR3 is TGCAGTGTGAACAGGGCCTACGAGCAGTACTTC.

The chain joins TRBV29-1 to TRBJ2-7, with D possibly matching TRBD1 (7 bases). Germline V gene sequence: CDR1 SQVTM, CDR2 ANQGSEA. With 0 bases removed from V and 6 bases from J, the gap between germline ends came to 15 bases. This CDR3 region has 14 residues. DNA for the CDR3: TGCAGCGTTGAAGAGGCAGGGGGGAGGTTCGAGCAGTACTTC. Translated: CSVEEAGGRFEQYF.

This rearrangement joins TRBV12-3 or TRBV12-4 to TRBJ2-1; D is perhaps TRBD2 (7 bases). This CDR3 has 13 amino acids. Trimming stripped 8 bases from V and 5 bases from J, with 13 bases between. The CDR3 loop is CASDGGADNEQFF. The DNA for the CDR3 is TGTGCCAGCGATGGGGGGGCCGACAATGAGCAGTTCTTC.

For this clonotype: The germline gene is not matched at one end of the junction; a read error may be the cause. The chain is built from TRBV3-1 and TRBJ2-1; 8 bases line up with TRBD2. The germline gives CDR1 LGHDT, CDR2 YNNKEL (reference sequence). This CDR3 spans 14 amino acids. DNA for the CDR3: TGTGCCAGCCGCCAAGCGGGAGAATACAATGAGCAGTTCTTC. The encoded protein is CASRQAGEYNEQFF.

The V call is TRBV20-1, the J call TRBJ2-5, with D unresolved. CDR1 and CDR2 from the germline V gene are DFQATT and SNEGSKA (reference sequence). The CDR3 totals 11 residues. V gave up 3 bases and J gave up 5 bases, with 7 bases separating them. Here the CDR3 DNA reads TGCAGTGCTAGTCAAAAGGAGACCCAGTACTTC. It translates to CSASQKETQYF.

The V call is TRBV6-5, the J call TRBJ1-6; perhaps TRBD1 as D (5 bases). Germline V CDR1 and CDR2: MNHEY, SVGAGI. The CDR3 is 13 amino acids. The V end was cut by 8 bases, the J end by 10 bases, with 15 bases between. The CDR3 DNA reads as TGTGCCAGCGGCTATCCGGGGGTGTCACCCCTCCACTTT. Protein: CASGYPGVSPLHF.

The V call is TRBV9, the J call TRBJ2-3; 11 bases agree with TRBD2. Trimming took 1 base from V and 2 from J; bases not matched to a gene: 12. There are 19 residues in the CDR3. Germline V CDR1 and CDR2: SGDLS, YYNGEE. In DNA, the CDR3 is TGTGCCAGCAGCGTACACCCGGGGGCTAGCGGGGGGATCACAGATACGCAGTATTTT. Its translation: CASSVHPGASGGITDTQYF. Together with reference TRBV9 and TRBJ2-3, the CDR3 gives the full variable domain: DSGVTQTPKHLITATGQRVTLRCSPRSGDLSVYWYQQSLDQGLQFLIQYYNGEERAKGNILERFSAQQFPDLHSELNLSSLELGDSALYFCASSVHPGASGGITDTQYFGPGTRLTVL.

The chain combines TRBV3-1 with TRBJ2-5; D is uncertain. V was cut by 0 bases and J by 5 bases, with 10 bases left in between. Germline V lookup: CDR1 LGHDT, CDR2 YNNKEL (reference sequence). The CDR3 consists of 14 residues. The CDR3 protein is CASSQDRSVETQYF. CDR3 DNA: TGTGCCAGCAGCCAAGATAGGAGCGTGGAGACCCAGTACTTC.

A few counts support this clonotype. V gene TRBV29-1 combines with J gene TRBJ1-2; D remains ambiguous. This CDR3 is 11 amino acids long. V was clipped by 6 bases and J by 0 bases, with 5 bases between them. CDR1 SQVTM and CDR2 ANQGSEA come from the germline V gene. The DNA of the CDR3 is TGCAGCGTCCCCTCTAACTATGGCTACACCTTC. It translates to CSVPSNYGYTF. The whole variable domain, filled in from reference TRBV29-1 and TRBJ1-2, reads SAVISQKPSRDICQRGTSLTIQCQVDSQVTMMFWYRQQPGQSLTLIATANQGSEATYESGFVIDKFPISRPNLTFSTLTVSNMSPEDSSIYLCSVPSNYGYTFGSGTRLTVV.

Here the CDR3 DNA reads TGTGCCAGCAGCCAGGGACAGGCGAAGTCAGATACGCAGTATTTT. It codes for CASSQGQAKSDTQYF. The chain employs TRBV14 and TRBJ2-3; 8 nucleotides align to TRBD1. The CDR3 is made up of 15 amino acids. CDR1 is SGHDN and CDR2 is FVKESK in the germline V gene. Trimming at V came to 3 bases and at J to 4 bases, leaving 6 bases not matched to a gene.

This clonotype was detected only once. This rearrangement joins TRBV7-9 to TRBJ2-6; D uncertain. The germline gives CDR1 SEHNR, CDR2 FQNEAQ (reference sequence). The CDR3 is made up of 15 amino acids. V was shortened by 1 base and J by 2 bases, with 6 bases between the two germline ends. CDR3 sequence (DNA): TGTGCCAGCAGCTTAGGGGGTACTGGGGCCAACGTCCTGACTTTC. Protein product: CASSLGGTGANVLTF.

The chain has TRBV20-1 and TRBJ1-5; possibly TRBD1 for D (6 bases). There are 12 residues in the CDR3. The V end was cut by 5 bases, the J end by 4 bases, with 9 bases between. Germline V gives CDR1 DFQATT, CDR2 SNEGSKA (reference sequence). The CDR3 DNA sequence: TGCAGTGCTGGGCAGGGGAATCAGCCCCAGCATTTT. Translated: CSAGQGNQPQHF.

The V gene is TRBV5-1, the J gene TRBJ2-5; D may be TRBD1 or TRBD2 (6 bases each). Germline assignment: CDR1 SGHRS and CDR2 YFSETQ. V was clipped by 2 bases and J by 1 base, with 12 bases between them. The CDR3 runs to 15 residues. Here the CDR3 reads CASSFGGSIQETQYF. As DNA, the CDR3 is TGCGCCAGCAGCTTCGGGGGCTCTATCCAAGAGACCCAGTACTTC.

The chain recombines TRBV29-1 with TRBJ1-5, with D tentatively TRBD1 (6 bases). Germline lookup yields CDR1 SQVTM and CDR2 ANQGSEA. Trimming cost V 4 bases and J 5 bases, with 12 bases left between them. CDR3 length: 13 amino acids. CDR3 nucleotide sequence: TGCAGCGTTGCGCAGGGGTATGATCAGCCCCAGCATTTT. This translates into CSVAQGYDQPQHF. Full variable domain (rest looked up from reference TRBV29-1 and TRBJ1-5): SAVISQKPSRDICQRGTSLTIQCQVDSQVTMMFWYRQQPGQSLTLIATANQGSEATYESGFVIDKFPISRPNLTFSTLTVSNMSPEDSSIYLCSVAQGYDQPQHFGDGTRLSIL.

The rearrangement uses TRBV27 and TRBJ1-1; no definite D call. In germline, CDR1 is MNHEY, CDR2 SMNVEV (reference sequence). Trimming removed 9 bases from V and 8 bases from J, with 13 bases in between. CDR3 length: 11 amino acids. CDR3 nucleotides: TGTGCCAGTCATTGGGGTAGGGAAGCTTTCTTT. Translated, it gives CASHWGREAFF.

CDR3 amino acids: CASSYEGRVYGYTF. The CDR3 DNA follows: TGTGCCAGCAGCTACGAGGGGCGGGTCTATGGCTACACCTTC. J is TRBJ1-2 and V is TRBV7-2; the D gene is possibly TRBD1 (5 bases). The CDR3 sequence is 14 residues long. V was shortened by 4 bases and J by 4 bases, with 13 bases between the two germline ends. Germline-derived CDR1 and CDR2 are SGHTA and FQGNSA.

This chain links TRBV12-3 or TRBV12-4 with TRBJ2-7; D gene unclear. This CDR3 region has 11 residues. Trimming cost V 6 bases and J 3 bases, with 6 bases left between them. The CDR3 loop reads CASRYLYEQYF. The CDR3 coding sequence is TGTGCCAGCAGATACCTCTACGAGCAGTACTTC.

On this clonotype itself: An end of the junction does not agree with germline; a read error may underlie this. The chain carries TRBV13 and TRBJ1-4, with no clear D. Per the germline V gene, CDR1 is PRHDT and CDR2 is FYEKMQ (reference sequence). There are 13 residues in the CDR3. The CDR3 bases are TGTGCCAGCAGGAAGACCTTTGACGAAAAACGGTTTTTT. Translation: CASRKTFDEKRFF.

The chain's CDR3 is CASYKPRGNRANEKLFF. In DNA form, the CDR3 reads TGCGCCAGCTATAAACCCCGGGGGAACAGGGCAAATGAAAAACTGTTTTTT. This chain joins TRBV23-1 and TRBJ1-4; perhaps TRBD1 as D (6 bases). TRBV23-1 is annotated as an ORF whose role is uncertain. The CDR3 contains 17 residues. Trimming shortened V by 8 bases and J by 5 bases, and 24 bases separated the two germline ends.

This chain connects TRBV6-2 or TRBV6-3 to TRBJ2-1, with TRBD2 matching 7 bases. Germline V gene data show CDR1 as MNHEY and CDR2 as SVGEGT. The J segment lost 9 bases and the V segment lost 8 bases, leaving 7 bases of the junction unmatched. CDR3 length: 12 residues. The CDR3 here is CASGLDRSEQFF. The CDR3 region has the DNA TGTGCCAGCGGACTAGATCGGAGTGAGCAGTTCTTC.

J is TRBJ1-2 and V is TRBV29-1, with no clear D. The CDR3 is 11 residues long. The ends were cut back, 7 bases at V and 2 bases at J, with 8 bases in the middle. The germline V gene encodes CDR1 SQVTM and CDR2 ANQGSEA. The CDR3 DNA sequence: TGCAGCGCTTCGGCCAACTATGGCTACACCTTC. Amino acid sequence: CSASANYGYTF.

The gene calls are TRBV11-1 and TRBJ1-4; TRBD1 is a possible D gene (6 bases). Germline loops: CDR1 SGHAT, CDR2 FQDESV (reference sequence). The ends were cut back, 2 bases at V and 7 bases at J, with 14 bases in the middle. This CDR3 spans 15 amino acids. The CDR3 region is CASSLRRQDPEKLFF. DNA for the CDR3: TGTGCCAGCAGCTTACGACGACAGGACCCTGAAAAACTGTTTTTT.